Shown below are 3 T cell receptor beta chains from a single sample sequenced in a study of T cells after yellow fever vaccination. TCRdb re-derived calls from the 5' RACE reads in MiXCR, one entry per CDR3 protein. The data contain approximately 250,000 distinct CDR3 sequences, around 4.9% of them singletons. The material was CD4+ T cells sorted from PBMCs, obtained on the day of the yellow fever booster vaccination. These receptors came from a man younger than 35 who received the YFV17D yellow fever vaccine.

With respect to this clonotype: A much larger clone differs from this one at a single base, so this may be a read error. The chain carries TRBV7-2 and TRBJ1-4; 7 bases map to TRBD1. Looked up from germline, CDR1 is SGHTA and CDR2 is FQGNSA. This CDR3 has 16 residues. The CDR3 loop is CASSYQTGFGRENLFF. CDR3 bases: TGTGCCAGCAGCTACCAGACAGGGTTCGGGAGGGAAAATCTGTTTTTT.

This clonotype was counted many times. The chain joins TRBV5-6 to TRBJ2-2; D remains ambiguous. The CDR3 runs 15 residues. Trimming left V 4 bases short and J 0 bases short, with 10 bases between. CDR1 and CDR2 from the germline V gene are SGHDT and YYEEEE. The CDR3 coding sequence is TGTGCCAGCAGCCCCGACGGAACGAACACCGGGGAGCTGTTTTTT. It is translated as CASSPDGTNTGELFF.

This clonotype was counted only a few times. The chain couples TRBV25-1 to TRBJ2-4, with D perhaps matching TRBD1 (6 bases). The CDR3 has 15 amino acids. V dropped 2 bases and J dropped 1 base, with 9 bases sitting between them. Germline values: CDR1 MGHDK, CDR2 SYGVNS. The CDR3 bases are TGTGCCAGCAGTGAAAACCAGGGGGCCAAAAACATTCAGTACTTC. It codes for CASSENQGAKNIQYF.